This T cell receptor (beta chain) was observed in a study of shared clonotypes between healthy human individuals (dated by TCRdb to 2020 to 2022). Regarding the study in general: A few men and two women, aged 18 to 49 years, made up the cohort. To estimate repertoire size and how much clonotype sharing occurs between individuals, the study deeply sequenced the blood TCR repertoires of 4 to 6 healthy adults. Libraries were prepared and TCR repertoires were sequenced by different laboratories using diverse techniques, in order to increase sequencing depth and limit assay-specific biases. Leukapheresis yielded between about 0.9 and 9.5 billion PBMCs per donor.

Donors were healthy HIV-negative adults with no recently reported acute infections or vaccinations. Every donor was a Caucasian adult living in Nashville, Tennessee, USA. For unsorted samples, 85 million to 100 million PBMCs were counted, and genomic DNA was extracted using the QIAamp DNA Blood Mini kit. Blood was obtained by leukapheresis, after which PBMCs were separated by Ficoll-Histopaque density gradient centrifugation and cryopreserved in liquid nitrogen vapor phase. The CDR3 holds 14 amino acids from the cysteine to the phenylalanine. The kept DNA is CDR3 alone, 42 bases in frame from the first base. According to the germline V gene (reference sequence), CDR1 reads MNHEY and CDR2 reads SMNVEV. Trimming takes 2 bases from V and 10 bases from J, and the germline ends sit 17 bases apart. Concerning this clone: The clone's antigen remains unknown. Within one base of it there is no much larger clone, and no base qualities were kept.

The research as a whole found: The small number of donors limited the genetic and exposure-history diversity represented. Sampling was restricted to blood, and TCR repertoires in tissue are likely to differ from TCR repertoires in blood. Pairwise subsampling led to the expectation that sequencing depth would affect the degree of clonotype sharing among donors.

Using the deep immunoSEQ assay, TCR CDR3 regions were amplified from genomic DNA by multiplex PCR. Extracted genomic DNA from each cell subset was distributed evenly across all wells of several immunoSEQ 96-well plates, and each plate was treated as a replicate. For unsorted PBMC, approximately 290 ng genomic DNA, equal to 25,000 to 35,000 T cell genomes, was loaded into each replicate PCR. Unsorted PBMC genomic DNA was sequenced across ten immunoSEQ deep assay plates. Purified libraries were measured with a Qubit 3.0 fluorometer, size-checked on a Bioanalyzer 2100, and measured again with the KAPA Library Quantification kit. Every immunoSEQ 96-well plate was sequenced on a dedicated single-read 150-cycle Illumina NextSeq 550 flow cell. The original pipeline was this. Because the immunoSEQ output held only junctional sequences and lacked quality scores, the filtering could not match the filtering applied to full-length reads. Sequences were annotated with PyIR, a Python wrapper for IgBLAST v1.9, using IMGT germline references to assign V/J genes and CDR3. Reads were removed for weak V/J assignments (E-value above 1e-6), missing CDR3, stop codons, out-of-frame junctions, or ambiguous translated residues. A V3J clonotype was defined by an identical inferred V gene, J gene, and CDR3 amino acid sequence. To compute the percentage overlap between repertoires, the number of shared unique clonotypes was divided by the size of the smaller repertoire. Repertoire richness was assessed with RTK rarefaction, the Chao1 estimator, and Recon v2.1 estimates of unobserved clonotypes. The source is immuneACCESS, and TCRdb retained only in-frame sequences with V and J called. Part of the clones is not carried over; for the studies checked, unresolved V genes explain less than half of this, and the remainder is unexplained. V and J calls and clone size come straight from that table; D and trimming were deduced from the DNA. Recorded for this sample are about 490,000 clones; roughly 85% of them occurred a single time. About 12% of the sample comes from the top ten.

The receptor comes from a woman aged 40 to 50 in good health. Some clones in this sample may be carry-over from other donors' samples. Material for sequencing was PBMCs. The sequence joins TRBV27 to TRBJ1-1, and TRBD1 may be the D gene, going by 6 matching bases. CDR3 protein: CASSLRGARGGAFF. Here is the DNA: TGTGCCAGCAGTTTAAGGGGGGCGCGGGGTGGAGCTTTCTTT.